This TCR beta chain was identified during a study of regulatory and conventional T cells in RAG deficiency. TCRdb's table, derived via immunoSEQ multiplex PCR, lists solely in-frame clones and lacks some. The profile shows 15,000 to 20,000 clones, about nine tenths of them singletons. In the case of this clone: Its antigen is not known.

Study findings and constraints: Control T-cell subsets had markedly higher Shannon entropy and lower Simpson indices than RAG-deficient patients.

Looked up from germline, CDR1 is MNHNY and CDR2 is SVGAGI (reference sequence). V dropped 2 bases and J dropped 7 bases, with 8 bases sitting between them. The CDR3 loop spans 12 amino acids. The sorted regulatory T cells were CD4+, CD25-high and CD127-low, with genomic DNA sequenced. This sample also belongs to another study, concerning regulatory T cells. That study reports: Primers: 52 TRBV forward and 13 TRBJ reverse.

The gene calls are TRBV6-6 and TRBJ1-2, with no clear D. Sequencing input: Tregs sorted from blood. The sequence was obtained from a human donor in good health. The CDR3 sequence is CASSYPTLGYTF. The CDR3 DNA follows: TGTGCCAGCAGTTACCCGACACTTGGCTACACCTTC.